This TCR beta chain was sequenced in a study of blood T cells in healthy people across ages. Findings and caveats of the study: Older age coincided with a roughly linear decline in TCR beta diversity per million T cells.

Donation came from healthy Caucasian individuals in Russia who were aged 6 to 90. Total RNA was isolated from each sample in quantities of at least 5 micrograms. CDR3 length: 16 amino acids. Trimming removed 0 bases at V and 4 bases at J, with 16 bases between. Germline CDR1 is SQVTM and CDR2 is ANQGSEA. A remark on this clonotype: Its antigen is still unknown.

For the second PCR, which ran for roughly 6 to 11 cycles, a sample-barcoded 5' primer and a J-beta primer mix were used. TCRdb re-called the 5' RACE reads through MiXCR, storing one row per CDR3 protein. The sample lists some 760,000 distinct CDR3 sequences, roughly 25% occurring once. A further study also used this sample, focusing on T cells of mothers and their children. That investigation notes: Mothers and children who were related shared slightly more overlap than unrelated pairs, but not significantly more.

The specimen was blood. The rearrangement links TRBV29-1 to TRBJ1-3; no definite D call. This sequence was found in a boy younger than 18 in good health. CDR3 region: CSVEEEGPSSGNTIYF. The CDR3 DNA is TGCAGCGTTGAAGAGGAGGGCCCATCGTCCGGAAACACCATATATTTT.